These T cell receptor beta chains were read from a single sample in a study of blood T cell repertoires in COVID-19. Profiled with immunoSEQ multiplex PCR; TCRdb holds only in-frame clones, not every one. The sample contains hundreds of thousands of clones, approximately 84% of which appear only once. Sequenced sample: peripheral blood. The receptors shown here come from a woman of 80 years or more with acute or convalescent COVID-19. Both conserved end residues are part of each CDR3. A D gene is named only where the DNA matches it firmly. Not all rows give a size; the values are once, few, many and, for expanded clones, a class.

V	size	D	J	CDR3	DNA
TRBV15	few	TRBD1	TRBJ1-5	CATSSQRKTGDQPQHF	TGTGCCACCAGCAGCCAACGGAAGACAGGGGACCAGCCCCAGCATTTT
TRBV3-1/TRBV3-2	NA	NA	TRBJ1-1	CATAPGQHTEAFF	TGTGCTACAGCACCCGGACAGCACACTGAAGCTTTCTTT
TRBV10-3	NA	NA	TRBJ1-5	CAISERSGEEPQHF	TGTGCCATCAGTGAACGATCTGGAGAGGAGCCCCAGCATTTT
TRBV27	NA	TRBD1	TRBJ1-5	CASSLGQGRNQPQHF	TGTGCCAGCAGTTTAGGACAGGGGAGAAATCAGCCCCAGCATTTT
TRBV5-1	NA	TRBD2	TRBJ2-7	CASSLGLAVWEQYF	TGCGCCAGCAGCTTGGGACTAGCGGTCTGGGAGCAGTACTTC
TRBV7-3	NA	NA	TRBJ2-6	CASSLGANVLTF	TGTGCCAGCAGCCTTGGGGCCAACGTCCTGACTTTC
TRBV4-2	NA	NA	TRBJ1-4	CASSSLHHRGGGWEKLFF	TGTGCCAGCAGTTCCCTACATCACCGAGGAGGCGGCTGGGAAAAACTGTTTTTT
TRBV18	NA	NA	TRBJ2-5	CASSPSGLETQYF	TGTGCCAGCTCACCTTCAGGACTAGAGACCCAGTACTTC
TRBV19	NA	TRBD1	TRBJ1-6	CASSIGGDSANSPLHF	TGTGCCAGTAGTATAGGAGGGGACAGCGCCAATTCACCCCTCCACTTT
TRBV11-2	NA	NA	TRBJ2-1	CASSLDGLHSNEQFF	TGTGCCAGCAGCTTGGACGGACTACATTCCAATGAGCAGTTCTTC
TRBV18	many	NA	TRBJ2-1	CATAGYDNEQFF	TGTGCCACGGCGGGCTACGACAATGAGCAGTTCTTC
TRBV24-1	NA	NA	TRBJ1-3	CATSDGYSGNTIYF	TGTGCCACCAGTGACGGTTACTCTGGAAACACCATATATTTT
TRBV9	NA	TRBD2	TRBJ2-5	CASSVDPSGEQETQYF	TGTGCCAGCAGCGTAGATCCTAGCGGGGAACAAGAGACCCAGTACTTC
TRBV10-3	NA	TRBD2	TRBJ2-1	CAISEETSGIYNEQFF	TGTGCCATCAGTGAAGAGACTAGCGGGATCTACAATGAGCAGTTCTTC
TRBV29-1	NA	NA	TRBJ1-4	CSVEVKSNRATNEKLFF	TGCAGCGTTGAAGTTAAGAGTAACCGGGCAACTAATGAAAAACTGTTTTTT
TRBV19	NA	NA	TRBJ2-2	CASSIYQGVQNTGELFF	TGTGCCAGTAGTATATACCAGGGTGTCCAGAACACCGGGGAGCTGTTTTTT
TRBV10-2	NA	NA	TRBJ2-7	CASSDGGYEQYF	TGCGCCAGCAGTGACGGGGGCTACGAGCAGTACTTC